The clone carrying this T cell receptor beta chain occurred a few times. Its antigen is still unknown. The data derive from a study of T cells in Graves' hyperthyroidism and ophthalmopathy. Whole-study results and caveats: Blood also held most thyroid clonotypes expanded beyond 0.001. Progression to ophthalmopathy was predicted a median of roughly seven months early. Ophthalmopathy and stable hyperthyroidism were told apart by a 13 V-J model.

The germline CDR1 and CDR2 sequences are SGHDT and YYEEEE. This CDR3 contains 12 residues. V shed 6 bases and J shed 4 bases, with 11 bases lying between them. Amplified regions were TCR beta CDR3 sequences from RNA transcripts. TCR CDR3 regions were first amplified by RT-PCR with HTBI primers. Each CDR3 protein is one row after TCRdb ran MiXCR on the multiplex PCR reads. The sample consists of hundreds of thousands of distinct CDR3 sequences, over 15% of them appearing once. Pregnant or lactating patients were excluded, as were those with uncontrolled infection or other autoimmune disease. The sequenced material came from blood. The V gene is TRBV5-6, the J gene TRBJ2-7; D unresolved. This clonotype originated in an older woman with Graves' ophthalmopathy. The DNA of the CDR3 is TGTGCCAGCACCGGTGTAGGGTACGAGCAGTACTTC. Protein product: CASTGVGYEQYF.